Sequencing of this T cell receptor beta chain was carried out in a study of cytomegalovirus exposure and HLA in healthy donors (dated by TCRdb to between 2016 and 2019). A note on the overall study: According to an earlier analysis of several hundred of the donors, some 180 million T cells yielded 90 million to 130 million unique TCR beta sequences and approximately 280 Gb of sequence data. The study aimed to test whether cataloging public T cell receptors could reveal signatures of past pathogen exposure. An earlier analysis of 587 of the donors applied high-throughput TCR beta sequencing to assess whether each TCR beta V gene segment acted as functional or pseudogenic. Donor age, sex, ethnicity and CMV serostatus were compiled alongside the repertoire data. Rather than drawing on any new phenotypic data, the later analysis identified candidate immune exposures from TCR beta sequences and the way those sequences occurred across donors. Across 398 genotyped donors of the cohort, an average of approximately 240,000 unique TCR beta nucleotide sequences per donor were sequenced, and 15% to 20% of those sequences were non-productive. The T cell repertoires of roughly 660 subjects were profiled by immunosequencing and related to cytomegalovirus serostatus. Roughly 300 gigabases of sequencing data and approximately 92 million unique TCR sequences made up an early release that covered several hundred HLA-typed donors. High-throughput TCR immunosequencing, statistical association of individual TCRs with disease status, and machine learning were combined to predict cytomegalovirus infection status. To study patterns of TCR occurrence, a later analysis re-analyzed previously published TCR beta repertoires from 666 donors and added high-resolution HLA genotyping. Class I and class II HLA loci were covered by the typing at four-digit resolution. All discovery cohort repertoires had been generated using a single sequencing platform. Four or five DR-DQ haplotypes were handled as single units for association and clustering because linkage in the cohort was strong. Besides the first cohort of around 700 subjects, a separate validation cohort made up of 120 different subjects was used. Of the 300 to 500 genotyped donors, 75% to 85% were placed in the genetic ancestry cluster associated with self-reported Caucasian donors. In a later genetic analysis, genome-wide SNP genotypes for about three fifths of the roughly 670 donors were used, and that subset was treated as a discovery cohort. Typing coverage varied by locus: 629-630 donors for A, B, C, DRB1 and DQB1; approximately 500 for DQA1; about 600 for DPA1; some 470 for DPB1.

The cohort was made up of approximately 700 healthy bone marrow donors. Cohort members were all nominally healthy when sampled, although unrecorded immune exposures were likely present. The donor tested CMV seronegative and was one of the 352 seronegative cohort members. A peripheral blood sample was provided by each donor, and peripheral blood mononuclear cells were used for TCR beta sequencing. Genomic DNA was extracted from the blood cell samples with the Qiagen DNeasy Blood Extraction Kit. The method behind the library was the immunoSEQ multiplex PCR assay. For the multiplex PCR, a mixture combining 60 forward primers for TCR Vbeta segments and 13 reverse primers for TCR Jbeta segments was used. The CDR3 region of rearranged TCR beta genes was amplified from genomic DNA by a multiplex PCR assay. On the Illumina HiSeq System, the amplified TCR beta libraries were sequenced as 87-base-pair reads. In the source study's methods: In a later analysis, 80 million or so unique TCR beta chains were counted across the 650 to 750 repertoires, and some 10 million of these chains were shared by at least two donors. To remove PCR and sequencing errors, raw reads were error-corrected and collapsed into unique sequences using a nearest-neighbor algorithm that merged closely related sequences. Alignment of CDR3 sequences to IMGT reference sequences was used to assign V, D and J gene segments. Each retained sequence needed at least a six-nucleotide match to both a V gene segment and a J gene segment. Rearrangements were classified as productive when the CDR3 lacked stop codons and remained in frame with V and J, and all other rearrangements were classified as non-productive. Following IMGT convention, CDR3 was defined as the stretch from the second conserved V-encoded cysteine to the conserved J-encoded phenylalanine. In an earlier analysis of some 550 of the donors, sequences lacking an unambiguous match to a single V gene segment were excluded. In an earlier analysis of 587 of the donors, V segments were called functional above 56.7% productive rearrangements and were called segregating when the between-donor standard deviation exceeded 5%. A statistical classification framework was built for diagnosing cytomegalovirus status from the catalog of TCR beta chain sequences. In a later analysis, V and J genes were assigned by comparing TCR nucleotide sequences against IMGT/GENE-DB human TR gene sequences. A later analysis assigned CDR3 sequences and most-parsimonious VDJ recombination scenarios with the TCRdist pipeline. A later analysis defined each TCR beta chain by its CDR3 amino acid sequence plus V-gene family, and excluded reads lacking a unique V-gene family. To address suspected cross-contamination and a sequencing artifact, a later analysis removed 592 highly shared, low-generation-probability nucleotide sequences. In a later analysis, a clonal expansion index for each public chain was calculated from normalized within-repertoire ranks of inferred template counts. In a later analysis, generation probabilities were computed using a VDJ recombination model fitted to out-of-frame rearrangements, and the results were checked against IGoR. A later analysis scored TCR-TCR, TCR-HLA and TCR-CMV co-occurrence with hypergeometric tests, applying a repertoire-size bias correction to TCR pairs. False discovery rates were estimated in a later analysis by permuting HLA or CMV assignments 20 times. In a later analysis, co-occurring TCRs were grouped using DBSCAN, and TCRdist sequence similarity was added for clustering within HLA-allele-positive subsets. Repertoires with fewer than 30,000 or more than 120,000 public chains were left out of co-occurrence clustering, as were five repertoires with anomalous nucleotide sharing. As stored in TCRdb, this immuneACCESS dataset retains in-frame rearrangements with V and J assigned. A fraction of the clones does not appear; measured against another copy, unresolved V genes explain less than half of the discrepancy, and the remainder lacks a known reason. V, J and clone size were drawn from that table, and D and trimming were deduced from the DNA. This sample gives more than 85,000 clones in total; approximately 83% of them show up just once. The ten largest clones add up to 1.5% to 2% of the sample.

Concerning this clone: No antigen is known for it. Base qualities are not recorded, but no much larger clone differs from it by a single base.

Results the study describes overall, beyond this receptor: The authors suggested that the approach could potentially be generalized to other disease states and immunological phenotypes. In both the original and validation cohorts, the classifier was reported to diagnose cytomegalovirus status with high specificity and sensitivity. A cluster of highly shared sequence variants was judged likely to be a technical artifact of the sequencing pipeline. In the study, about 150 TCR beta chains were listed as associated with cytomegalovirus. In an earlier analysis of 587 of the donors, most TCR beta V segments were observed in productive rearrangements about 90% or about 30% of the time, broadly matching IMGT annotations. Linkage disequilibrium might explain the correlated functional status among segregating V segments, but an unknown experimental factor could not be excluded. In a later analysis, most CMV-associated TCR beta chains were found to appear HLA-restricted, with HLA associations seemingly driven largely by CMV exposure. Because counts were too low, 15 or so rarely observed V segments, including chromosome 9 orphons, were excluded from the earlier analysis of 587 of the donors. A later analysis reported that several top co-occurrence clusters appeared linked to parvovirus B19, influenza, CMV and Epstein-Barr virus. A later analysis associated some 17,000 TCR beta sequences with specific HLA alleles at a false discovery rate of 0.05. Because HLA typing was unavailable for some donors at each locus, only the typed subset was used in association tests. In this cohort, only TCR beta chains were sequenced, and detectable features were limited by the absence of alpha or paired-chain data. A further reported finding was that TCR beta sequences accurately predicted the HLA-A and HLA-B alleles for most subjects in the first cohort. In a later genetic analysis, a missense DCLRE1C variant was associated with V-gene and J-gene trimming of TCR beta chains, and the association was replicated in an independent cohort. Across donors, most TCR sequences were observed very rarely, whereas some public TCRs were present in many individuals. In a later analysis, the rate of TCR association differed among HLA loci, with DRB1 alleles having the most associated TCRs and HLA-C alleles having the fewest. In a later genetic analysis, fewer N-insertions in productive TCRs were reported among donors in an Asian-associated ancestry cluster than the approximately 670-donor mean. For the cohort, immune exposure information was limited to CMV serostatus. Three of the identified cytomegalovirus-associated TCR beta chains were confirmed in vitro to be specific for cytomegalovirus antigens. Compared with equally common non-associated chains, HLA-associated TCR beta chains in a later analysis were more clonally expanded and had lower generation probabilities. Strong co-occurrence of HLA alleles, especially DR and DQ, made assigning TCR associations to individual alleles difficult. Sequencing depth was assumed to be roughly uniform across donors in the presence/absence analyses, though that assumption may not hold.

The sequencing input was PBMCs. This clonotype originated in a man aged 35-49 years in good health and CMV-seronegative.

The CDR3 region: CASRRTGGDETQYF. The nucleotides read TGTGCCAGTAGGAGAACAGGGGGCGATGAGACCCAGTACTTC. The rearranged chain carries TRBV19 and TRBJ2-5; 9 bases in the junction line up with TRBD1. Unmatched junction bases come to 7, with V trimmed by 6 bases and J by 5 bases. Counted from cysteine to phenylalanine, this CDR3 has 14 amino acids. The kept DNA is CDR3 alone, 42 bases in frame from the first base. The germline V gene (reference sequence) sets CDR1 to LNHDA and CDR2 to SQIVND.